This TCR beta chain derives from a study of cytomegalovirus exposure and HLA in healthy donors (dated by TCRdb to the late 2010s). Study-level background: An earlier analysis of roughly 570 of the donors reported approximately 280 Gb of sequence data and about 120 million unique TCR beta sequences obtained from roughly 180 million T cells. Approximately 300 gigabases of sequencing data and roughly 81 million unique TCR sequences made up an early release that covered around 640 HLA-typed donors. Of the roughly 400 genotyped donors, 65% to 90% fell in the genetic ancestry cluster associated with self-reported Caucasian donors. The aim of the study was to test whether cataloging public T cell receptors could identify signatures of past pathogen exposure. Using immunosequencing, the study profiled T cell repertoires from around 670 subjects and related those repertoires to cytomegalovirus serostatus. Besides the first cohort of approximately 670 subjects, a separate validation cohort made up of roughly 120 different subjects was used. High-throughput TCR immunosequencing, statistical association of individual TCRs with disease status, and machine learning were combined to predict cytomegalovirus infection status. To study patterns of TCR occurrence, a later analysis re-analyzed previously published TCR beta repertoires from hundreds of donors and added high-resolution HLA genotyping. The later analysis used no new phenotypic data to find candidate immune exposures, relying instead on TCR beta sequences and their occurrence across donors. An earlier analysis of a few hundred of the donors applied high-throughput TCR beta sequencing to assess whether each TCR beta V gene segment acted as functional or pseudogenic. Donor age, sex, ethnicity and CMV serostatus were collected together with the repertoire data. A later genetic analysis took genome-wide SNP genotypes for about three fifths of the 666 donors and used that subset as a discovery cohort. Every discovery cohort repertoire had been produced on one sequencing platform. HLA typing included class I and class II loci at four-digit resolution. The number of typed donors differed by locus: about 620-640 for A, B, C, DRB1 and DQB1; 522 for DQA1; 606 for DPA1; and about 450 for DPB1. Roughly 5 DR-DQ haplotypes were handled as single units for association and clustering, since linkage in the cohort was strong. Across 398 genotyped donors of the cohort, an average of about 240,000 unique TCR beta nucleotide sequences per donor were sequenced, and 15% to 20% of those sequences were non-productive. The paper as a whole reports these results and caveats: The authors suggested that the approach could potentially be extended to other disease states and immunological phenotypes. A further reported finding was that TCR beta sequences accurately predicted the HLA-A and HLA-B alleles for most subjects in the first cohort. A later analysis found that most CMV-associated TCR beta chains appeared HLA-restricted, with HLA associations seemingly driven largely by CMV exposure. A later analysis reported that several top co-occurrence clusters appeared linked to parvovirus B19, influenza, CMV and Epstein-Barr virus. A cluster of highly shared sequence variants was judged likely to be a technical artifact of the sequencing pipeline. In the study, 150 to 200 TCR beta chains were listed as associated with cytomegalovirus. Some IMGT-functional V segments, including TRBV6-2 and TRBV6-3, could not be told apart with the 87-base-pair reads, so those segments were excluded. Linkage disequilibrium might explain the correlated functional status among segregating V segments, but an unknown experimental factor could not be ruled out. Three of the identified cytomegalovirus-associated TCR beta chains were confirmed in vitro to be specific for cytomegalovirus antigens. A later genetic analysis reported fewer N-insertions in productive TCRs among donors in an Asian-associated ancestry cluster than the roughly 670-donor mean. Assigning TCR associations to individual alleles was difficult when HLA alleles, especially DR and DQ, strongly co-occurred. While some public TCRs were present in many individuals, most TCR sequences turned up only very rarely across donors. An earlier analysis of around 540 of the donors showed that most TCR beta V segments appeared in productive rearrangements either about 87% or about 30% of the time, which broadly matched IMGT annotations. Roughly uniform sequencing depth across donors was assumed in presence/absence analyses, although this assumption may not hold. An association between a missense DCLRE1C variant and V-gene and J-gene trimming of TCR beta chains was found in a later genetic analysis and replicated in an independent cohort. In a later analysis, around 17,000 TCR beta sequences were associated with specific HLA alleles at a false discovery rate of 0.05. Because counts were too low, seventeen rarely observed V segments, including chromosome 9 orphons, were left out of the earlier analysis of about 500 of the donors. Because HLA typing was missing for some donors at each locus, association tests included only the typed subset. Cytomegalovirus status was reported to be diagnosed by the classifier with high specificity and sensitivity in both the original and validation cohorts. CMV serostatus was the only immune exposure information available for the cohort. A later analysis found that TCR association rates varied across HLA loci, with DRB1 alleles showing the most associated TCRs and HLA-C alleles the fewest. In a later analysis, HLA-associated TCR beta chains showed more clonal expansion and lower generation probabilities than non-associated chains that were equally common. Only TCR beta chains were sequenced in this cohort, and the absence of alpha or paired-chain data limited detectable features.

Based on the germline V gene, the CDR1 and CDR2 sequences are SNHLY and FYNNEI. V ends up 7 bases short and J 8 bases short, with an unmatched junction base count of 6. The CDR3 starts with the cysteine, ends with the phenylalanine, and has 12 residues. CDR3 DNA is the only sequence kept; it has 36 bases, read in frame from the first base. The library was generated by the immunoSEQ multiplex PCR assay. For the multiplex PCR, a mixture combining 60 forward primers for TCR Vbeta segments and 13 reverse primers for TCR Jbeta segments was used. The CDR3 region of rearranged TCR beta genes was amplified from genomic DNA with a multiplex PCR assay. The amplified TCR beta libraries were sequenced on the Illumina HiSeq System as 87-base-pair reads. On the authors' methods: Across the 600 to 700 repertoires, a later analysis counted 80 million or so unique TCR beta chains, 9.5 million to 13 million of which were shared by at least two donors. Raw reads were error-corrected and collapsed into unique sequences by a nearest-neighbor algorithm in which closely related sequences were merged to remove PCR and sequencing errors. Alignment of CDR3 sequences to IMGT reference sequences was used to assign V, D and J gene segments. Each retained sequence needed at least a six-nucleotide match to both a V gene segment and a J gene segment. A rearrangement was called productive if the CDR3 had no stop codons and remained in frame with V and J, and every other rearrangement was called non-productive. CDR3 was defined according to IMGT convention as the region running from the second conserved V-encoded cysteine to the conserved J-encoded phenylalanine. The earlier analysis of roughly 590 of the donors excluded sequences that lacked an unambiguous match to a single V gene segment. In an earlier analysis of 587 of the donors, V segments were called functional above 56.7% productive rearrangements and were called segregating when the between-donor standard deviation exceeded 5%. To diagnose cytomegalovirus status from the catalog of TCR beta chain sequences, a statistical classification framework was built. A later analysis assigned V and J genes by comparing TCR nucleotide sequences with IMGT/GENE-DB human TR gene sequences. Using the TCRdist pipeline, a later analysis assigned CDR3 sequences along with most-parsimonious VDJ recombination scenarios. In a later analysis, each TCR beta chain was defined by its CDR3 amino acid sequence together with its V-gene family, and reads lacking a unique V-gene family were excluded. As a way to deal with suspected cross-contamination and a sequencing artifact, a later analysis dropped over 550 nucleotide sequences that were highly shared and had low generation probability. A later analysis calculated a clonal expansion index for each public chain from normalized within-repertoire ranks of inferred template counts. A later analysis computed generation probabilities with a VDJ recombination model fitted to out-of-frame rearrangements, and checked the results against IGoR. In a later analysis, TCR-TCR, TCR-HLA and TCR-CMV co-occurrence was scored with hypergeometric tests, and a repertoire-size bias correction was applied to TCR pairs. To estimate false discovery rates, a later analysis permuted the HLA or CMV assignments 20 times. In a later analysis, co-occurring TCRs were grouped with DBSCAN, and TCRdist sequence similarity was added when clustering was performed within HLA-allele-positive subsets. Repertoires with fewer than 30,000 or more than 120,000 public chains, plus five repertoires with anomalous nucleotide sharing, were excluded from co-occurrence clustering. Imported from immuneACCESS, the table was reduced by TCRdb to in-frame sequences with V and J called. These copies leave out some clones; in studies compared against another copy, an unresolved V gene accounts for under half, and the cause of the remainder is not known. V and J calls and clone size follow that table, whereas D and trimming were derived from the DNA. Recorded for this sample are 84,000 or so clones; 77% of them occurred a single time. The ten top clones hold 3.7% of the sample.

Comments on this clone: The antigen it binds to is not known. One base away there is no much larger clone; base qualities are not given.

The cohort consisted of 650 to 850 healthy bone marrow donors. Cohort members were all nominally healthy when sampled, although unrecorded immune exposures were likely present. The donor was CMV seronegative and was included in the group of a few hundred seronegative cohort members. Every donor gave a peripheral blood sample, and the peripheral blood mononuclear cells from that sample were used for TCR beta sequencing. Genomic DNA extraction from the blood cell samples was performed with the Qiagen DNeasy Blood Extraction Kit. This clonotype was sampled from a man aged 25-45 years in good health and CMV-seronegative. The chain is assembled from TRBV2 and TRBJ1-2; 8 central bases correspond to TRBD1. The sequenced material came from PBMCs. The sequenced DNA: TGTGCCAGCATCTTCGACAGGGGCGGCTACACCTTC. This encodes CASIFDRGGYTF.